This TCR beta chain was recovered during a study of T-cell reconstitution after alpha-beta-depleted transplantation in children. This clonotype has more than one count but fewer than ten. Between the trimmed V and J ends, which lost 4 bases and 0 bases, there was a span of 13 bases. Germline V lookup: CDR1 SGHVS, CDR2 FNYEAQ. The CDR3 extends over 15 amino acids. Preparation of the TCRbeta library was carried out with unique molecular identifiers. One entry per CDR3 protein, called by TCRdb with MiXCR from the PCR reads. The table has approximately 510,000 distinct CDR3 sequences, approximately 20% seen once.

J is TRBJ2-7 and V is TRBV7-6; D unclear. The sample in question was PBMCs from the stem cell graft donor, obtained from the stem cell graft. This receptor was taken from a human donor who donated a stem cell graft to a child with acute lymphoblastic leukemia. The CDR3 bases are TGTGCCAGCAGCTCCGCCAACGGCCCCTCCTACGAGCAGTACTTC. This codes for CASSSANGPSYEQYF.